Included here is one T cell receptor beta chain sequence, with context. Its antigen remains unidentified. These data originate in a study of identical twins. The study's findings and limits: Twins' surplus sharing was weaker for beta out-of-frame sequences.

With 6 bases clipped from V and 3 bases from J, the junction kept 6 bases outside the gene matches. The CDR3 is made up of 15 amino acids. The germline V gene encodes CDR1 LNHDA and CDR2 SQIVND (reference sequence). TCRdb redid the calling of the 5' RACE reads with MiXCR, one entry per CDR3 protein. The sample yields about 210,000 distinct CDR3 sequences, roughly 9.4% seen once. The sequenced material came from memory (CD45RO+) T cells sorted from blood. The receptor's source is a woman between 18 and 30 years old in good health. The chain is built from TRBV19 and TRBJ2-2; 8 bases line up with TRBD2. CDR3 protein: CASRTREGDTGELFF. As DNA, the CDR3 is TGTGCCAGTAGAACCCGGGAGGGGGACACCGGGGAGCTGTTTTTT.